The rows below give T cell receptor beta chains drawn from one sample of a study of T-cell memory formation after mild COVID-19. TCRdb redid the calling of the 5' RACE reads with MiXCR, one entry per CDR3 protein. The sample has 150,000 to 200,000 distinct CDR3 sequences, roughly 30% seen once. The sample taken for sequencing was PBMCs or a T cell subset sorted from them (not recorded which). These receptors were taken from an adult woman who had mild COVID-19 (a few samples of this study predate the infection). Cell type and time point are not known. The CDR3 runs from the conserved cysteine through the conserved F or W. The order of the fields is clone size, V gene, D gene, CDR3 protein. D genes are given only for firm matches. Where a row states a size, it is once, few, many or the class of an expanded clone; other rows omit it.

clone_size: -; v_call: TRBV30; d_call: -; cdr3_aa: CACYHRGEQFF
clone_size: -; v_call: TRBV7-9; d_call: -; cdr3_aa: CASSLIRTDTQYF
clone_size: few; v_call: TRBV18; d_call: TRBD2; cdr3_aa: CASSPPGLAGGSHEQYF
clone_size: many; v_call: TRBV20-1; d_call: -; cdr3_aa: CSARDATRPPNTDTQYF
clone_size: -; v_call: TRBV6-2/TRBV6-3; d_call: TRBD1; cdr3_aa: CASSRWDSLSNQPQHF
clone_size: few; v_call: TRBV6-6; d_call: TRBD2; cdr3_aa: CASSPPSGLAGKSSTDTQYF
clone_size: few; v_call: TRBV7-9; d_call: -; cdr3_aa: CASSPPLGRPYGYTF
clone_size: -; v_call: TRBV20-1; d_call: TRBD1; cdr3_aa: CSARFRTGKGPEAFF
clone_size: -; v_call: TRBV7-9; d_call: -; cdr3_aa: CASSLSGISYEQYF
clone_size: -; v_call: TRBV7-3; d_call: -; cdr3_aa: CASSLGERETQYF
clone_size: few; v_call: TRBV4-1; d_call: TRBD1; cdr3_aa: CASSQVTGDEQYF
clone_size: few; v_call: TRBV4-3; d_call: TRBD2; cdr3_aa: CASSQDPLAGVGGETQYF
clone_size: -; v_call: TRBV12-3/TRBV12-4; d_call: TRBD2; cdr3_aa: CASSLALWREQLQETQYF
clone_size: -; v_call: TRBV6-5; d_call: -; cdr3_aa: CASSYNSEQYF
clone_size: -; v_call: TRBV19; d_call: TRBD1; cdr3_aa: CATKRTFKGAAYEQYF
clone_size: few; v_call: TRBV20-1; d_call: TRBD1; cdr3_aa: CSARAGGSYGYTF
clone_size: once; v_call: TRBV6-2/TRBV6-3; d_call: -; cdr3_aa: CASSYSFLEGDTGELFF
clone_size: -; v_call: TRBV7-9; d_call: -; cdr3_aa: CASSPPGPKGTDTQYF
clone_size: -; v_call: TRBV5-1; d_call: -; cdr3_aa: CASSSEQEDGTEAFF
clone_size: few; v_call: TRBV12-3/TRBV12-4; d_call: -; cdr3_aa: CASSLGLGYEQFF
clone_size: few; v_call: TRBV6-2/TRBV6-3; d_call: -; cdr3_aa: CASSWAIRERDDFENHGYTF
clone_size: few; v_call: TRBV29-1; d_call: -; cdr3_aa: CSVVGGASYGYTF
clone_size: -; v_call: TRBV5-1; d_call: -; cdr3_aa: CASSGSGTTNTEAFF
clone_size: -; v_call: TRBV19; d_call: TRBD2; cdr3_aa: CASSISGSSYNEQFF
clone_size: few; v_call: TRBV7-9; d_call: -; cdr3_aa: CASSLLTPGGTATDTQYF
clone_size: few; v_call: TRBV6-5; d_call: -; cdr3_aa: CATQPRLGRSNTEAFF
clone_size: -; v_call: TRBV29-1; d_call: -; cdr3_aa: CSVVPRTQELNTEAFF
clone_size: few; v_call: TRBV7-9; d_call: -; cdr3_aa: CASSQGHNTYEQYF
clone_size: few; v_call: TRBV7-9; d_call: TRBD1; cdr3_aa: CASSTGTGAKNIQYF
clone_size: -; v_call: TRBV5-1; d_call: -; cdr3_aa: CASSPTPGTISGYTF
clone_size: few; v_call: TRBV18; d_call: -; cdr3_aa: CASSATGSKDYGYTF
clone_size: -; v_call: TRBV7-9; d_call: TRBD1; cdr3_aa: CASSFTGDEQYF